One T cell receptor (beta chain) is described in this entry. Its antigen is still unknown. After constant-region reverse-primer amplification, full-length variable regions underwent semi-nested PCR with Nested Universal Primer A. Each CDR3 protein is one row after TCRdb ran MiXCR on the 5' RACE reads. The sample has about 40,000 distinct CDR3 sequences; approximately 17% are singletons. The length of the CDR3 is 17 residues. V was cut by 4 bases and J by 1 base, with 19 bases left in between. The germline CDR1 and CDR2 sequences are SGHTA and FQGNSA. Regarding the study as a whole: Greatest tumor Treg TCR overlap was with tumor naive CD4+ cells.

The chain joins TRBV7-2 to TRBJ1-1, with D perhaps TRBD1 (5 bases). This clonotype was sampled from a female donor with breast cancer. Sequenced: naive CD4+ T cells sorted from a lymph node. The subset denotes: naive CD4+ T cells, CD4+CD45RA+CD25-. CDR3 nucleotides: TGTGCCAGCAGCTCCTTAGCCCTCCGGGGACGGAACACTGAAGCTTTCTTT. This sequence encodes CASSSLALRGRNTEAFF.